These 2 T cell receptor beta chains were sequenced from one sample in a study of follicular helper T cells after annual influenza vaccination. As for time point: 2013-2014 season, 7 days after vaccination. TCRdb's table, derived via immunoSEQ multiplex PCR, lists solely in-frame clones and lacks some. The sample records 8,500 to 10,000 clones, approximately 83% being singletons. The material was CXCR5- memory CD4+ T cells sorted from blood, obtained 7 days after influenza vaccination. The receptors originated from an adult who received the influenza vaccine.

This chain connects TRBV30 to TRBJ2-1, with 8 bases fitting TRBD2. CDR1 is GTSNPN, CDR2 SVGIG, per germline (reference sequence). V was clipped by 3 bases and J by 5 bases; unmatched bases: 9. This CDR3 comprises 15 residues. CDR3 nucleotides: TGTGCCTGGAGCGGGGGGGTACTACGGCACAATGAGCAGTTCTTC. It codes for CAWSGGVLRHNEQFF.

J is TRBJ2-1 and V is TRBV11-2; D gene ambiguous. Trimming took 1 base from V and 9 from J, leaving 10 bases between them. CDR3 size: 13 residues. From germline, CDR1 is SGHAT and CDR2 FQNNGV. CDR3 DNA sequence: TGTGCCAGCAGCTTAGCCCAGGTTCTTGAGCAGTTCTTC. Its protein product is CASSLAQVLEQFF.